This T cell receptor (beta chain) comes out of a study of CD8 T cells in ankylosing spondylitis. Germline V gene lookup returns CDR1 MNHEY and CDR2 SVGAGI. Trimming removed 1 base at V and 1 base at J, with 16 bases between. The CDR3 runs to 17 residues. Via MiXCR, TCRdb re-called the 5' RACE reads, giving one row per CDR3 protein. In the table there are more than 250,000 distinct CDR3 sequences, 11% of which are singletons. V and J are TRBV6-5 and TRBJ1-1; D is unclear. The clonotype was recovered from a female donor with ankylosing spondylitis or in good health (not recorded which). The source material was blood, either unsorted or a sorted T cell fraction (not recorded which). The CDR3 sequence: CASSYWVLAEKNTEAFF. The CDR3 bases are TGTGCCAGCAGTTACTGGGTTCTGGCAGAGAAGAACACTGAAGCTTTCTTT.